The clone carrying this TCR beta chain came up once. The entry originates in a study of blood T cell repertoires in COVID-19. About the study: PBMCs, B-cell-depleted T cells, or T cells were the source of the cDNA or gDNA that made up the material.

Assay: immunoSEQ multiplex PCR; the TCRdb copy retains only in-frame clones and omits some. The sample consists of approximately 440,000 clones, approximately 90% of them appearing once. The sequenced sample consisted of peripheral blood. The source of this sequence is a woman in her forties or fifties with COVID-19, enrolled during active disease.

The CDR3 loop reads CASSIRDTIYF. CDR3 in DNA: TGTGCCAGCAGTATTCGAGACACCATATATTTT. The J gene is TRBJ1-3, the V gene TRBV11-2; D is undetermined. CDR3 length: 11 amino acids. Germline lookup yields CDR1 SGHAT and CDR2 FQNNGV. V lost 6 bases to trimming and J lost 8 bases, with 8 bases between them. The whole variable domain, remainder taken from reference TRBV11-2 and TRBJ1-3, is EAGVAQSPRYKIIEKRQSVAFWCNPISGHATLYWYQQILGQGPKLLIQFQNNGVVDDSQLPKDRFSAERLKGVDSTLKIQPAKLEDSAVYLCASSIRDTIYFGEGSWLTVV.